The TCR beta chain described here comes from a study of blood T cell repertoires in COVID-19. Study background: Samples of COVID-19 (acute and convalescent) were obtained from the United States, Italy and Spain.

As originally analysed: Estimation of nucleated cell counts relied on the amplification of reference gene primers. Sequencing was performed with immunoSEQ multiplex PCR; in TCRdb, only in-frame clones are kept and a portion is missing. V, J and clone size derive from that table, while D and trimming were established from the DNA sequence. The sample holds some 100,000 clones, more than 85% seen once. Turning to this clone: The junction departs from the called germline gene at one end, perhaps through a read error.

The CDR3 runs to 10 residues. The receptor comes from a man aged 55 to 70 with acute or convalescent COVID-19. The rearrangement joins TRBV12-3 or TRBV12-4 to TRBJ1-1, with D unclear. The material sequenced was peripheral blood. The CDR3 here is CASRLPPLVF. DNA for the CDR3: TGTGCCAGCAGGCTCCCCCCCCTAGTCTTT.